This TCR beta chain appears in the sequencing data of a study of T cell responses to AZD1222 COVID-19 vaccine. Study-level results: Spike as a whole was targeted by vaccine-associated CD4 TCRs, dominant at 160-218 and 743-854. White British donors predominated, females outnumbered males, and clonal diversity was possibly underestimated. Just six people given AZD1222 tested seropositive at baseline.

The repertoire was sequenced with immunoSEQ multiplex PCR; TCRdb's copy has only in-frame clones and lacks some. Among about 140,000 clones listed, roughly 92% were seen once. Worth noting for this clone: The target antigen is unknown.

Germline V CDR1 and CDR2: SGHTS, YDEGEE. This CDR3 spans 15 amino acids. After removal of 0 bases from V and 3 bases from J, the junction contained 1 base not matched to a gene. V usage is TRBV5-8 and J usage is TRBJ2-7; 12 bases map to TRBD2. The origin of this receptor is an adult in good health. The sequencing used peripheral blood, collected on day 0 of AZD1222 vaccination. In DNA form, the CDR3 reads TGTGCCAGCAGCTTGGAGACTAGCGGGAGCTACGAGCAGTACTTC. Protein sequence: CASSLETSGSYEQYF.